This passage covers 5 T cell receptor beta chains from one sample sequenced in a study of regulatory T cells in long-lasting Graves disease. The time point here: newly diagnosed GD, antithyroid drugs for less than 3 months. Generation of the TCR library employed RNA extracted from PBMCs. In building TCR beta libraries, iRepertoire HTBI primers were used together with Arm-PCR of CDR3 regions. TCRdb processed the multiplex PCR reads anew with MiXCR; each CDR3 protein has one entry. Of some 400,000 distinct CDR3 sequences detected, about 15% appear once; the ten largest clones hold roughly a sixth. This same sample was also taken into another study, of T cells in Graves' hyperthyroidism and ophthalmopathy.

The source material was peripheral blood mononuclear cells (PBMCs), sampled at new diagnosis, from a patient treated with antithyroid drugs. These receptors all come from a young woman with Graves disease.

This clonotype appeared many times. This chain uses TRBV18 with TRBJ2-5, with D maybe TRBD1 (6 bases). Germline values: CDR1 KGHSH, CDR2 LQKENI. Between the trimmed V and J ends, which lost 10 bases and 4 bases, there was a span of 19 bases. There are 14 residues in the CDR3. CDR3 coding DNA: TGTGCCACCTCCCGGGACAAGGGAGCAGAGACCCAGTACTTC. Protein sequence: CATSRDKGAETQYF.

This clonotype was picked up a small number of times. The V and J genes are TRBV18 and TRBJ2-5; no definite D call. There are 14 residues in the CDR3. Germline V gene sequence: CDR1 KGHSH, CDR2 LQKENI. V lost 2 bases and J lost 1, with 8 bases in between. The CDR3 here is CASSPLPGQETQYF. In nucleotides, the CDR3 is TGTGCCAGCTCACCATTGCCAGGCCAAGAGACCCAGTACTTC.

This clonotype was counted many times. The chain links TRBV5-1 to TRBJ1-2, with D hard to call. Trimming took off 0 bases at V and 3 bases at J, with 9 bases between the two ends. Germline CDR1 and CDR2: SGHRS and YFSETQ. CDR3 length equals 14 residues. The CDR3 region has the DNA TGCGCCAGCAGCTTGGCGGAGGGTGACTATGGCTACACCTTC. Translated, it gives CASSLAEGDYGYTF.

The gene calls are TRBV20-1 and TRBJ2-7; perhaps TRBD2 as D (5 bases). The CDR3 extends over 14 amino acids. Germline assignment: CDR1 DFQATT and CDR2 SNEGSKA (reference sequence). The V end was cut by 4 bases, the J end by 6 bases, with 19 bases between. The CDR3 region is CSAIDAGSPGEQYF. In DNA, the CDR3 is TGCAGTGCTATTGATGCGGGTTCTCCGGGCGAGCAGTACTTC.

The chain couples TRBV30 to TRBJ2-2; 10 bases are a match to TRBD2. Germline V gives CDR1 GTSNPN, CDR2 SVGIG (reference sequence). The CDR3 runs to 16 residues. V shed 6 bases and J 0 bases; nucleotides not matched to a gene: 7. The DNA of the CDR3 is TGTGCCTGCCGGTCCGGGACTAGCGCGAACACCGGGGAGCTGTTTTTT. This codes for CACRSGTSANTGELFF.